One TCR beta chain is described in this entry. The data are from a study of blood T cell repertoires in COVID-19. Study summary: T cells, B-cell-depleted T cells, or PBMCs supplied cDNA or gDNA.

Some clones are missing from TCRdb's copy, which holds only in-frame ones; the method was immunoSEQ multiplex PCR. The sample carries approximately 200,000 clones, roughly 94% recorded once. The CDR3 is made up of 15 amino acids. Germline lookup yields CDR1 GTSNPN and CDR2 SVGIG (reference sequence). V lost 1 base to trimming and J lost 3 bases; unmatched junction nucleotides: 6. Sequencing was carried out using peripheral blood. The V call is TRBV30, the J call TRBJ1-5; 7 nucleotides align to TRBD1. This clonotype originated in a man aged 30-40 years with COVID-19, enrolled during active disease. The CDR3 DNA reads TGTGCCTGGAGTGCCCAGGGACAGCACAATCAGCCCCAGCATTTT. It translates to CAWSAQGQHNQPQHF. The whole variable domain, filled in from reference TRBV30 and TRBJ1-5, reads SQTIHQWPATLVQPVGSPLSLECTVEGTSNPNLYWYRQAAGRGLQLLFYSVGIGQISSEVPQNLSASRPQDRQFILSSKKLLLSDSGFYLCAWSAQGQHNQPQHFGDGTRLSIL.